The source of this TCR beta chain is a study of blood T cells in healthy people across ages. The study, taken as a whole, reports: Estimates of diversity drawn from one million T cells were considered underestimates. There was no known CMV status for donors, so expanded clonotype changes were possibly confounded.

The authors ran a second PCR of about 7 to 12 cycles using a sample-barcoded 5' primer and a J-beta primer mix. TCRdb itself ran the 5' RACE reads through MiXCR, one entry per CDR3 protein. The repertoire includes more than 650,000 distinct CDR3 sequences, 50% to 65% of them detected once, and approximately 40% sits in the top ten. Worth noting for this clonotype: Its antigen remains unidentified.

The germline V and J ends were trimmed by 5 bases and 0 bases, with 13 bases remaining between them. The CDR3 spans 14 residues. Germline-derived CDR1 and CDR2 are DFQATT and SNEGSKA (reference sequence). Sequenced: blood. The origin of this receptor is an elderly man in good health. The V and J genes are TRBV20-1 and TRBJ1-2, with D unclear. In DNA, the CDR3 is TGCAGTGCTCCGCCCCGACCGACTAACTATGGCTACACCTTC. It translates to CSAPPRPTNYGYTF.